This entry lists 8 T cell receptor beta chains sequenced from one sample in a study of T cells in Graves' hyperthyroidism and ophthalmopathy. What was amplified from RNA transcripts were TCR beta CDR3 regions. TCR CDR3 regions were first amplified by RT-PCR with HTBI primers. TCRdb independently ran MiXCR on the multiplex PCR reads; one entry per CDR3 protein. The data contain a few hundred thousand distinct CDR3 sequences, under 25% of them singletons. The sequenced sample consisted of blood. Receptors originate from a man younger than 35 with Graves' hyperthyroidism.

Only a few counts were recorded for this clonotype. J is TRBJ2-2 and V is TRBV5-1; D possibly corresponds to TRBD2 (7 bases). This CDR3 comprises 16 residues. V shed 4 bases and J shed 4 bases, with 17 bases lying between them. CDR1 is SGHRS, CDR2 YFSETQ, per germline. Written as DNA, the CDR3 is TGCGCCAGCAGCCCGGACCGGGGGGCCGCCACCGGGGAGCTGTTTTTT. Protein sequence: CASSPDRGAATGELFF.

This clonotype was recorded at least ten times. V and J are TRBV13 and TRBJ1-5; D not certain. The length of the CDR3 is 14 residues. The V gene lost 5 bases and the J gene lost 6 bases, with 14 bases spanning the gap. In germline, CDR1 is PRHDT, CDR2 FYEKMQ (reference sequence). The CDR3 region has the DNA TGTGCCAGCAGCCAAGGCGGTGGTGGTCAGCCCCAGCATTTT. Translation gives CASSQGGGGQPQHF.

This clonotype was detected a few times. This chain links TRBV19 with TRBJ1-1, with 9 bases lining up with TRBD1. Germline V CDR1 and CDR2: LNHDA, SQIVND (reference sequence). This CDR3 has 13 amino acids. The V segment lost 7 bases and the J segment 3 bases; nucleotides outside the gene matches: 3. In DNA form, the CDR3 reads TGTGCCAGTACCGGGACAGGGTACACTGAAGCTTTCTTT. This translates into CASTGTGYTEAFF.

This chain uses TRBV11-1 with TRBJ2-5, with 9 nucleotides matching TRBD1. J was trimmed by 3 bases and V by 7 bases; bases with no gene match: 3. CDR3 length: 13 residues. Germline V gives CDR1 SGHAT, CDR2 FQDESV (reference sequence). CDR3 residues: CASTRTGEETQYF. The CDR3 DNA reads TGTGCCAGCACCAGGACAGGGGAAGAGACCCAGTACTTC.

In its sample, this clonotype was seen many times. The chain recombines TRBV11-2 with TRBJ2-5; TRBD1 is a possible D gene (5 bases). Germline V gene sequence: CDR1 SGHAT, CDR2 FQNNGV. The CDR3 is 14 residues long. Trimming removed 2 bases from V and 1 base from J, with 8 bases in between. CDR3 region: CASSLKGAQETQYF. For the CDR3, the DNA is TGTGCCAGCAGCTTAAAAGGGGCCCAAGAGACCCAGTACTTC.

The chain carries TRBV4-1 and TRBJ1-2; 7 nucleotides match TRBD1. J gave up 4 bases and V 0 bases, and 8 bases lay outside the gene matches. The germline CDR1 and CDR2 sequences are MGHRA and YSYEKL. CDR3 length: 16 residues. The CDR3 bases are TGCGCCAGCAGCCAAGACGTCACAGGGGCCGTCTATGGCTACACCTTC. It is translated as CASSQDVTGAVYGYTF.

The chain joins TRBV27 to TRBJ2-5; D assignment may be TRBD1 or TRBD2 (7 bases each). The V gene lost 5 bases and the J gene lost 0 bases, with 19 bases spanning the gap. The CDR3 sequence is 17 residues long. Germline assignment: CDR1 MNHEY and CDR2 SMNVEV (reference sequence). The CDR3 here is CASSEQGRVNYQETQYF. The CDR3 nucleotides are TGTGCCAGCAGTGAACAGGGGAGGGTAAACTACCAAGAGACCCAGTACTTC.

This clonotype was recorded a few times. The chain recombines TRBV6-1 with TRBJ2-2; D perhaps matches TRBD2 (5 bases). The germline V gene has CDR1 MNHNS and CDR2 SASEGT. The CDR3 totals 15 residues. Trimming left V 4 bases short and J 1 base short, with 10 bases between. In nucleotides, the CDR3 is TGTGCCAGCAGTGCCCCTGCGGGGAACACCGGGGAGCTGTTTTTT. Amino acid sequence: CASSAPAGNTGELFF.